This entry is about one T cell receptor beta chain. No antigen is known for it. There are no base qualities to consult, and no much larger clone falls within one base. This specimen belongs to a study of shared clonotypes between healthy human individuals (dated by TCRdb to about 2020). Study-wide context: The cohort comprised a couple of women and a few men aged 18 to 49 years. Between about 0.8 and 9 billion PBMCs per donor were obtained by leukapheresis. Per donor, three plates each were used for CD4 naive and CD4 memory, two for CD8 naive, and one for CD8 memory. To increase sequencing depth and limit assay-specific biases, different laboratories used diverse techniques to prepare libraries and sequence TCR repertoires. To estimate repertoire size and how much clonotypes are shared between individuals, the study performed deep sequencing of blood TCR repertoires from 4 to 6 healthy adults.

The donors were healthy, HIV-negative adults who had no recently reported acute infections or vaccinations. Only Caucasian adults living in Nashville, Tennessee, USA were represented among the donors. CD4+ T cells were enriched through magnetic negative selection, after which naive cells were positively selected on CD45RA and the remaining negative fraction served as the memory subset. Blood was obtained by leukapheresis, after which PBMCs were separated by Ficoll-Histopaque density gradient centrifugation and cryopreserved in liquid nitrogen vapor phase. Analytical flow cytometry was used to check the purity and quantity of each magnetically sorted T cell population. Each sorted fraction had its genomic DNA isolated and then quantified by UV absorbance on a Nanodrop 2000c. Broader findings and caveats from the paper: Because the study included a small number of donors, the genetic and exposure-history diversity represented was limited. Larger estimated clonotype richness was generally found for naive subsets than for memory subsets. Roughly 5% of naive CD4, 3.5% of naive CD8, about 2.1% of memory CD4, and 0.4% of memory CD8 clonotypes were shared across several donors. Compared with non-shared clonotypes, clonotypes shared by all four sorted-subset donors had higher generation probabilities. Rarefaction of sorted-subset datasets indicated incomplete sequencing despite the large sequencing depth. Only blood was sampled, and tissue TCR repertoires likely differ from those in blood. Pairwise subsampling indicated that sequencing depth was expected to affect the degree of clonotype sharing among donors.

Using the deep immunoSEQ assay, multiplex PCR amplified TCR CDR3 regions from genomic DNA. For each cell subset, the extracted genomic DNA was distributed evenly across all wells of several immunoSEQ 96-well plates, and each plate served as one replicate. Each replicate PCR for sorted subsets received around 200 ng genomic DNA, equal to roughly 33,000 T cell genomes. Purified libraries were measured with a Qubit 3.0 fluorometer, size-checked on a Bioanalyzer 2100, and measured again with the KAPA Library Quantification kit. Each immunoSEQ 96-well plate was sequenced on its own single-read 150-cycle Illumina NextSeq 550 flow cell. Per the source publication's procedure: Because only junctional sequences without quality scores were contained in the immunoSEQ output, filtering matching that applied to full-length reads could not be performed. Sequences were annotated with PyIR, a Python wrapper for IgBLAST v1.9, using IMGT germline references to assign V/J genes and CDR3. Reads were filtered out if the reads had weak V/J assignments (E-value above 1e-6), no CDR3, stop codons, out-of-frame junctions, or ambiguous translated residues. A V3J clonotype was defined by an identical inferred V gene, J gene, and CDR3 amino acid sequence. To compute the percentage overlap between repertoires, the number of shared unique clonotypes was divided by the size of the smaller repertoire. RTK rarefaction, the Chao1 estimator, and Recon v2.1 estimates of unobserved clonotypes were used to assess repertoire richness. Generation probabilities were computed with OLGA for all TCRbeta clonotypes obtained by the gDNA method from a few donors. TCRdb provides this immuneACCESS table in a form limited to in-frame rearrangements. Some clones are lacking; in checked studies, under half of them reflect an unresolved V gene, and why the rest are absent is not known. V and J calls and clone size follow that table, whereas D and trimming were derived from the DNA. The sample table lists about 1.1 million clones, approximately 77% of them with a count of one. 0.7% to 0.95% of the sample belongs to the ten largest clones.

From its cysteine to its phenylalanine, the CDR3 spans 15 amino acids. Here the CDR3 DNA is all that survives: 45 bases in frame from base 1. According to the germline V gene, CDR1 reads SGHRS and CDR2 reads YFSETQ. Trimming costs V 0 bases and J 5 bases, and their ends lie 14 bases apart. The sequence came from a man aged 18 to 30 in good health. Some clones in this sample may be carry-over from other donors' samples. The chain links TRBV5-1 with TRBJ2-5; the D call is tentative, TRBD1 or TRBD2, as each matches 6 bases. Sequences were obtained from memory CD4+ T cells from PBMCs. Taken with the paper, the label for cell subset or site translates to: CD45RA-negative fraction. The CDR3 corresponds to CASSLESGARETQYF. The DNA is TGCGCCAGCAGCTTGGAGTCGGGGGCACGGGAGACCCAGTACTTC.